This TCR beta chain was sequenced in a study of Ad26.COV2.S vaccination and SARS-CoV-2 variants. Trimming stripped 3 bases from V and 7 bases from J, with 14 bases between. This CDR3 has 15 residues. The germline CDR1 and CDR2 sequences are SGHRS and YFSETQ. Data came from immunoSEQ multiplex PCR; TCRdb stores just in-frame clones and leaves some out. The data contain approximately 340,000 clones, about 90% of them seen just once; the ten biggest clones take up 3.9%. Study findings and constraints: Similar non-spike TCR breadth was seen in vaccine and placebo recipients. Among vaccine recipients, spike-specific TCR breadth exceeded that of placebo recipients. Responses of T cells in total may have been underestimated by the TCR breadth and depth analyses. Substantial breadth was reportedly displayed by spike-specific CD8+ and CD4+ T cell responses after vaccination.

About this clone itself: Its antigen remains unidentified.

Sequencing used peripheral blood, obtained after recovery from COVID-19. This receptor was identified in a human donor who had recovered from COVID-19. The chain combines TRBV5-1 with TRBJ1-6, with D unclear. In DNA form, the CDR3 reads TGCGCCAGCAGCTCGGTCGATCCTCAGAATTCACCCCTCCACTTT. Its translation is CASSSVDPQNSPLHF. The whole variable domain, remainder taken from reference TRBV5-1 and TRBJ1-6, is KAGVTQTPRYLIKTRGQQVTLSCSPISGHRSVSWYQQTPGQGLQFLFEYFSETQRNKGNFPGRFSGRQFSNSRSEMNVSTLELGDSALYLCASSSVDPQNSPLHFGNGTRLTVT.